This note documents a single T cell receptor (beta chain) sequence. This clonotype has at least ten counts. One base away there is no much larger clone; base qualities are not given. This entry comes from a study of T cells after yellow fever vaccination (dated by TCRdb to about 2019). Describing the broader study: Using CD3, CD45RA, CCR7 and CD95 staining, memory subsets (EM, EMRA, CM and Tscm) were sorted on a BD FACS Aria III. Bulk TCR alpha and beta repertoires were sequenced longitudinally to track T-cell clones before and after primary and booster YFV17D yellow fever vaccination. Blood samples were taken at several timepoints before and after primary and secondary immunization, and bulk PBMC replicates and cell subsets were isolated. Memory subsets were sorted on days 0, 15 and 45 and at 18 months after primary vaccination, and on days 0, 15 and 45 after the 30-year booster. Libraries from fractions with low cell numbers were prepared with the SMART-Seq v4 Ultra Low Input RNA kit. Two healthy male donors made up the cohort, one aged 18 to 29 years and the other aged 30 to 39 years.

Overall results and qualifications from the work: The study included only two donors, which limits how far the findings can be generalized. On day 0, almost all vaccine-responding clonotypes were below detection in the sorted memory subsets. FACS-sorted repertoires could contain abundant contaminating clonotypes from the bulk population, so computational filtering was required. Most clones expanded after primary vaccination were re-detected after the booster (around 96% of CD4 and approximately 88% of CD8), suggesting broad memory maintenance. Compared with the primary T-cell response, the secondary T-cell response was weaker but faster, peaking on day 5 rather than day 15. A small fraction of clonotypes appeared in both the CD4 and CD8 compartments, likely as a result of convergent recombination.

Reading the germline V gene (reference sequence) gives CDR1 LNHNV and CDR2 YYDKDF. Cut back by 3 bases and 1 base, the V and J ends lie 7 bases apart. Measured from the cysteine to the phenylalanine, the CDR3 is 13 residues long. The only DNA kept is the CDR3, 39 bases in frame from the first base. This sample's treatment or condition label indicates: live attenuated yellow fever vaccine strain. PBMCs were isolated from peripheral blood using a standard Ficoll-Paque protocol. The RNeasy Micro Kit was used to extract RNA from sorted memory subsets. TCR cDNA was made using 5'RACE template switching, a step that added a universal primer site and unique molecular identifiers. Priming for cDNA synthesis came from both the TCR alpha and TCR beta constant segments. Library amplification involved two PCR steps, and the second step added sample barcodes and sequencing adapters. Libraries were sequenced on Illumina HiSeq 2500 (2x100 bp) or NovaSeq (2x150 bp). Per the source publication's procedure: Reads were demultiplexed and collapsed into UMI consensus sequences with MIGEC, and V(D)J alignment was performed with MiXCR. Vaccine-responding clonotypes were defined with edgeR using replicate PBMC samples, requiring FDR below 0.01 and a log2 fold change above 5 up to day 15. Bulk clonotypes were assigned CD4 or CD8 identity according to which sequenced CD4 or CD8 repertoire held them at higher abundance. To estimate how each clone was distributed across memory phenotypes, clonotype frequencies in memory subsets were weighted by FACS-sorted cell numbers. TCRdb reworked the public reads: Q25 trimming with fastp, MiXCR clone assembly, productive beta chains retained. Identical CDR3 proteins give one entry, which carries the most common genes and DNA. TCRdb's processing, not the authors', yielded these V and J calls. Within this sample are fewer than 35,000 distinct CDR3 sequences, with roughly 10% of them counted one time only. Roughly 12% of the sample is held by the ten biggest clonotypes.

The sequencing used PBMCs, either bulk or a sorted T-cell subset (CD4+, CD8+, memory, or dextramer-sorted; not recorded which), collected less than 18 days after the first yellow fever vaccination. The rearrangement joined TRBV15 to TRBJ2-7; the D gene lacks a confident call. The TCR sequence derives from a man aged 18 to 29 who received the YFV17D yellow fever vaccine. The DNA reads TGTGCCACCAGCAGTAGTCTTTCCTACGAGCAGTACTTC. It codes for CATSSSLSYEQYF.